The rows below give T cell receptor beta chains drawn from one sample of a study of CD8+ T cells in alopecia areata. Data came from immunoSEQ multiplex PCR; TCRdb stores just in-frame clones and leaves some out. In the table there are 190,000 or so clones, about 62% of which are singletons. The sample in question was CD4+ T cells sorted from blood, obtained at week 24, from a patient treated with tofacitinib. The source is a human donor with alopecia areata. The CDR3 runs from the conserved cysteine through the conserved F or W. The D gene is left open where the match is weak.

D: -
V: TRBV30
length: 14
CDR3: CAWRTGTHSNIQYF

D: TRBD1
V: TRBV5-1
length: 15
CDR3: CASSLGDRDNQPQHF

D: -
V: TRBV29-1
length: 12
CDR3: CSVDMGNTEAFF

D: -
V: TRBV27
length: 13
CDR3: CASRVNRWAYAFF

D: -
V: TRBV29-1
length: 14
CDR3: CSVEGLAGSFRYTF

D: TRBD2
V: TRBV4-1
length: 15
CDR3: CASSPGLAGKETQYF

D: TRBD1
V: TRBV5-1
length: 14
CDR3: CASTRQGARETQYF

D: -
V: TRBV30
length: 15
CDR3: CAWSRDGFMNTEAFF

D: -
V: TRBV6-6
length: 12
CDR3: CASSTRQETQYF

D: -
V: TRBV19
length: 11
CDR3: CASSRAGEQYF

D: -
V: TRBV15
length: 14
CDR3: CATSRGLLGDEQFF

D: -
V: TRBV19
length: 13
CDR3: CASNNPGDGGYTF

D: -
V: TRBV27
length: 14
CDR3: CASSSASRLHEQFF

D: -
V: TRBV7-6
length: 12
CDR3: CASSLGEAEQYF

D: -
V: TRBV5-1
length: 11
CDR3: CASSSGETQYF

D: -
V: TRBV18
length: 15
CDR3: CASSPEGSPNQPQHF

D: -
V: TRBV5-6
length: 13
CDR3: CASSLVRTGELFF

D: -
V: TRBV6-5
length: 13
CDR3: CASSGGTNEKLFF

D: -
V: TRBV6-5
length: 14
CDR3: CASRGWQGHTEAFF

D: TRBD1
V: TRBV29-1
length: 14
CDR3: CSVAAQGSNYGYTF

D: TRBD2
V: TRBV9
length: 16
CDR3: CASSAGTSGGTDTQYF

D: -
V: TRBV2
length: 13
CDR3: CASRGDSNQPQHF

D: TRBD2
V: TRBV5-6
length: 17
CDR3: CASSSRDYASRGETQYF

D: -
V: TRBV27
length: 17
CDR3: CASSSLVGATNTGELFF

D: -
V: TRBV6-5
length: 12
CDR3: CASRSGSETQYF

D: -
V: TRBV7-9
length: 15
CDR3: CASSQGTDRGDTQYF

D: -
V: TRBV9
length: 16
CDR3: CASRGSVVGPNYGYTF

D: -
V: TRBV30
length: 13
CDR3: CAWSVTYSYEQHF

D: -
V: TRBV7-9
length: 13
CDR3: CASSPRGPDTQYF

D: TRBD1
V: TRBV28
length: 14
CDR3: CASSPTGLIATQYF

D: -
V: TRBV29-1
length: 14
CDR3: CSVGDSSSGNTIYF

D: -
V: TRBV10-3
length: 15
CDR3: CAISPTSTETDTQYF

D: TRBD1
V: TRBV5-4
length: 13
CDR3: CAYRRQGFNEQYF

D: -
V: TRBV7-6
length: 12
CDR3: CASSQTQDEQFF

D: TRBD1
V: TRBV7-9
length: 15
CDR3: CASSPRNRGNTEAFF

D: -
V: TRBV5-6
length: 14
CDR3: CASSLDGGNQPQHF

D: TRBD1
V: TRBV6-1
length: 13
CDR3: CASRGTGKTEAFF

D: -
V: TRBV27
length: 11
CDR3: CASSFLDSLYF

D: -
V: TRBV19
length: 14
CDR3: CASSIGPPIDTQYF

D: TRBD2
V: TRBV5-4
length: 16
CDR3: CASKPGGEGSYNEQFF

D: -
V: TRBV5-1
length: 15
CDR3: CASSLGWSPLNEQFF

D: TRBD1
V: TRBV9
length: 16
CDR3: CASSRKPGQTNSPLHF

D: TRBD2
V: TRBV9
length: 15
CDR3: CASSPRTSGSGEQYF

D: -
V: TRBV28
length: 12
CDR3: CASEDSSYEQYF

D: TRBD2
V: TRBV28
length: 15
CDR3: CASSSQGGSMETQYF

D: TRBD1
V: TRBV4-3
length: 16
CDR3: CASSQDRASGANVLTF

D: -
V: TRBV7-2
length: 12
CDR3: CASSLSWGHFGF

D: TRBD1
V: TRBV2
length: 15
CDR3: CASSEAQGQAGIQYF

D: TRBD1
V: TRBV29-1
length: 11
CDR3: CSALDRGEAFF

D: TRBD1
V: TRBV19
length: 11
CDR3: CASRTGDTQYF

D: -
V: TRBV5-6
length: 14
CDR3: CASSLQGAKNIQYF

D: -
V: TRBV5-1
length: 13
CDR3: CASSLSVVETQYF

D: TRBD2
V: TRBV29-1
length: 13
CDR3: CSVGGLALDTQYF

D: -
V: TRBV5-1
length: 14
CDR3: CASSLDTGVDTQYF